Listed below are T cell receptor beta chains from one sample, sequenced in a study of blood T cells in healthy people across ages. TCRdb called the 5' RACE reads again in MiXCR, with one record for every CDR3 protein. The sample includes approximately 1,700,000 distinct CDR3 sequences, about two fifths of them seen just once. Sequencing was performed on blood. The receptors derive from a human donor in good health. The CDR3 runs from the conserved cysteine through the conserved F or W. D genes are given only for firm matches. Size tells how often a clone was seen (once, few, many) or the class of an expanded clone, and some rows leave it out.

j_call v_call d_call clone_size cdr3_aa cdr3_nt
TRBJ2-5 TRBV2 TRBD1 few CASRQDRGRQETQYF TGTGCCAGCAGGCAGGACAGGGGGCGGCAAGAGACCCAGTACTTC
TRBJ2-3 TRBV5-1 NA NA CASSVRRTASFIDAQYF TGCGCCAGCAGCGTACGGAGGACAGCTAGTTTCATAGATGCGCAGTATTTT
TRBJ1-3 TRBV6-6 NA NA CASSYSDGGSSGNTIYF TGTGCCAGCAGTTACAGCGACGGGGGGAGCTCTGGAAACACCATATATTTT
TRBJ2-1 TRBV5-1 TRBD2 NA CASSRGTSGVNNEQFF TGCGCCAGCAGCAGAGGGACTAGCGGGGTGAATAATGAGCAGTTCTTC
TRBJ2-5 TRBV15 NA NA CATRARQETQYF TGTGCCACAAGGGCGCGGCAAGAGACCCAGTACTTC
TRBJ1-2 TRBV9 TRBD1 NA CASSSRGPERTGLRGYTF TGTGCCAGCAGCTCCCGGGGACCGGAGAGGACAGGCCTTAGAGGCTACACCTTC
TRBJ2-3 TRBV7-2 NA NA CASSSKAASWDGTDTQYF TGTGCCAGCAGCTCGAAGGCTGCTAGCTGGGATGGTACAGATACGCAGTATTTT
TRBJ2-2 TRBV19 NA NA CATIQGAGELFF TGTGCCACCATTCAGGGAGCCGGGGAGCTGTTTTTT
TRBJ1-1 TRBV29-1 TRBD1 NA CSVEDGTGVTEAFF TGCAGCGTTGAAGATGGGACAGGGGTAACTGAAGCTTTCTTT
TRBJ2-4 TRBV19 NA NA CTSSPYQGEGTKNIQYF TGTACCAGTAGCCCCTACCAGGGTGAAGGGACTAAAAACATTCAGTACTTC
TRBJ2-7 TRBV7-8 NA NA CASSSTYSYEQYF TGTGCCAGCAGCTCCACGTACTCCTACGAGCAGTACTTC
TRBJ2-3 TRBV7-2 TRBD2 few CASSLLAGYDTQYF TGTGCCAGCAGCTTATTAGCGGGGTATGATACGCAGTATTTT
TRBJ2-7 TRBV7-9 NA NA CACSLTGAPYEQYF TGTGCCTGCAGCTTAACCGGGGCCCCCTACGAGCAGTACTTC
TRBJ2-7 TRBV25-1 TRBD2 few CASSDGTSGTSYEQYF TGTGCCAGCAGTGATGGGACTAGCGGGACCTCCTACGAGCAGTACTTC
TRBJ1-2 TRBV24-1 TRBD1 NA CATSESQGDDSYDYTF TGTGCCACCAGTGAATCGCAGGGGGATGATTCCTATGACTACACCTTC
TRBJ2-4 TRBV7-2 NA NA CASSLVRLGSEQYF TGTGCCAGCAGCTTAGTACGTCTTGGAAGTGAGCAGTACTTC
TRBJ2-7 TRBV5-6 NA NA CASSLVRDPPYEQYF TGTGCCAGCAGCTTGGTCAGGGATCCGCCCTACGAGCAGTACTTC
TRBJ1-5 TRBV5-4 TRBD1 NA CASSPFPGQSNQPRHF TGTGCCAGCAGCCCGTTCCCGGGACAGAGCAATCAGCCCCGGCATTTT
TRBJ2-1 TRBV2 TRBD2 NA CASGTSGGAYNEQFF TGTGCCAGTGGGACTAGCGGGGGGGCCTACAATGAGCAGTTCTTC
TRBJ2-7 TRBV20-1 NA few CSARTPGVYEQYF TGCAGTGCCAGAACCCCTGGGGTCTACGAGCAGTACTTC
TRBJ2-7 TRBV7-9 NA NA CASSLGASMWVYEQYF TGTGCCAGCAGCTTAGGGGCCTCCATGTGGGTCTACGAGCAGTACTTC
TRBJ2-1 TRBV7-2 NA few CASSLILVGASYNEQFF TGTGCCAGCAGCTTAATTCTCGTCGGGGCTTCCTACAATGAGCAGTTCTTC
TRBJ2-5 TRBV29-1 NA NA CSVEEGVETQYF TGCAGCGTTGAAGAAGGGGTAGAGACCCAGTACTTC
TRBJ1-1 TRBV14 NA once CASSQEFRNTEAFF TGTGCCAGCAGCCAAGAGTTTCGGAACACTGAAGCTTTCTTT
TRBJ1-5 TRBV4-1 NA NA CASSQELQNNQPQHF TGCGCCAGCAGCCAAGAACTACAGAACAATCAGCCCCAGCATTTT
TRBJ2-3 TRBV4-1 NA few CASSQLQSTFTDTQYF TGCGCCAGCAGCCAACTACAGTCAACTTTCACAGATACGCAGTATTTT
TRBJ2-1 TRBV13 TRBD2 few CASSLTAGGPQNEQFF TGTGCCAGCAGCTTAACAGCGGGGGGGCCGCAGAATGAGCAGTTCTTC
TRBJ2-5 TRBV7-2 NA many CASSLTRGTQYF TGTGCCAGCAGCTTAACCAGGGGGACCCAGTACTTC
TRBJ1-1 TRBV4-2 NA few CASSQEGGIGAFF TGTGCCAGCAGCCAAGAAGGGGGGATTGGGGCTTTCTTT
TRBJ2-7 TRBV7-2 NA NA CASSQAWVWERYF TGTGCCAGCAGCCAGGCGTGGGTCTGGGAGCGGTACTTC
TRBJ2-3 TRBV5-1 TRBD1 few CASRIGTGPFINTDTQYF TGCGCCAGCAGAATCGGGACAGGTCCCTTTATTAACACAGATACGCAGTATTTT